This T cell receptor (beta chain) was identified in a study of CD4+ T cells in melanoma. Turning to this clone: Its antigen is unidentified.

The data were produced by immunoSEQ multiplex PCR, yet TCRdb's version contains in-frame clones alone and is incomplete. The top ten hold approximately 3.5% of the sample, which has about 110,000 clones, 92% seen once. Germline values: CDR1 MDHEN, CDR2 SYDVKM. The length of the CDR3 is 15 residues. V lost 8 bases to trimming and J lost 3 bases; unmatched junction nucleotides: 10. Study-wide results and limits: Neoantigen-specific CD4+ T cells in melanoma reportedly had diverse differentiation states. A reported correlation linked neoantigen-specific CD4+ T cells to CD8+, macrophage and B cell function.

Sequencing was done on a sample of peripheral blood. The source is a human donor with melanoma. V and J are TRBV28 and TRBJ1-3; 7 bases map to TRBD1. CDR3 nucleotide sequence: TGTGCCAGCGGGACCTACAGGGGACGTGGAAACACCATATATTTT. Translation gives CASGTYRGRGNTIYF.